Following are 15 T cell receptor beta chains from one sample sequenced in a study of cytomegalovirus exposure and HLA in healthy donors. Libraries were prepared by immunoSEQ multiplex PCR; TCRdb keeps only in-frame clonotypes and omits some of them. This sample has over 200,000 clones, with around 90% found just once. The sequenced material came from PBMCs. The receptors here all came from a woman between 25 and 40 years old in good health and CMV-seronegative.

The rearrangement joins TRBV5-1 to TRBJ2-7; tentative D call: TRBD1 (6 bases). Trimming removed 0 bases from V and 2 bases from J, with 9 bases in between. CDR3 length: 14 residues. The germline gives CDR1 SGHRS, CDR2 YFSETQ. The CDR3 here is CASSLEPGAYEQYF. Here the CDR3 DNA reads TGCGCCAGCAGCTTGGAGCCAGGGGCCTACGAGCAGTACTTC.

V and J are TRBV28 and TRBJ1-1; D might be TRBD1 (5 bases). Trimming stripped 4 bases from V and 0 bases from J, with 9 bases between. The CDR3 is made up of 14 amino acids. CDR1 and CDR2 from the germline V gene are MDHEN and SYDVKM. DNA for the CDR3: TGTGCCAGCAGTTACCGGGGGATGAACACTGAAGCTTTCTTT. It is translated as CASSYRGMNTEAFF.

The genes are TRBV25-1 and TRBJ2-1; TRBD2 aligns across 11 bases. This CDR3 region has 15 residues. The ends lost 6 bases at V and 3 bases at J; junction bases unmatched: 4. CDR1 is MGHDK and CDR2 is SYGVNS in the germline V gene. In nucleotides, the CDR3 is TGTGCCAGCAGGTCTCTAGCGGGAGGCTACAATGAGCAGTTCTTC. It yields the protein CASRSLAGGYNEQFF. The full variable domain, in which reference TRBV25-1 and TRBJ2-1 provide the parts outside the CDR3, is EADIYQTPRYLVIGTGKKITLECSQTMGHDKMYWYQQDPGMELHLIHYSYGVNSTEKGDLSSESTVSRIRTEHFPLTLESARPSHTSQYLCASRSLAGGYNEQFFGPGTRLTVL.

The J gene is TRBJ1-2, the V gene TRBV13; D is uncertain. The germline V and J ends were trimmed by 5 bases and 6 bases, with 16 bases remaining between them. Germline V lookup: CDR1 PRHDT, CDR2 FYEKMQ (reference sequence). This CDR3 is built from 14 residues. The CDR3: CASSPPAGPDGYTF. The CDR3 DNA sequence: TGTGCCAGCAGCCCTCCCGCAGGTCCTGATGGCTACACCTTC. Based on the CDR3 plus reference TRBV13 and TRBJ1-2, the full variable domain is AAGVIQSPRHLIKEKRETATLKCYPIPRHDTVYWYQQGPGQDPQFLISFYEKMQSDKGSIPDRFSAQQFSDYHSELNMSSLELGDSALYFCASSPPAGPDGYTFGSGTRLTVV.

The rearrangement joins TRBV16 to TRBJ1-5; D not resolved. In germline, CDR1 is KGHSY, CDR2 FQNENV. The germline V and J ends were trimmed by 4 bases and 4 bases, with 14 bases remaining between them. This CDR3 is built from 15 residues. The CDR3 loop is CASSLTPEENQPQHF. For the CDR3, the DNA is TGTGCCAGCAGCCTGACCCCAGAGGAGAATCAGCCCCAGCATTTT.

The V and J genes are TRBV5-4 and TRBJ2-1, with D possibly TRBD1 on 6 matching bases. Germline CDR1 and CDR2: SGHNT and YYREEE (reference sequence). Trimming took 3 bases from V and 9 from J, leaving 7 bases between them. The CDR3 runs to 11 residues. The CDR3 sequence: CASSWGPEQFF. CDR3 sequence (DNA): TGTGCCAGCAGCTGGGGGCCTGAGCAGTTCTTC.

The CDR3 DNA follows: TGTGCCAGCAGCTCGACGTCGATTGTACGTGGCACTGAAGCTTTCTTT. Amino acid sequence: CASSSTSIVRGTEAFF. The chain has TRBV5-6 and TRBJ1-1; D remains ambiguous. The CDR3 has 16 residues. V dropped 3 bases and J dropped 4 bases, with 19 bases sitting between them. The germline gives CDR1 SGHDT, CDR2 YYEEEE.

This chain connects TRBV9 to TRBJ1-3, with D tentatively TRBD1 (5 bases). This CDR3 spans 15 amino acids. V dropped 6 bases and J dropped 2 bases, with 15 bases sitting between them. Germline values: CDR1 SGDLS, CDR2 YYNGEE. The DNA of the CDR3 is TGTGCCAGCACCCTAGAGGGGAATACTGGAAACACCATATATTTT. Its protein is CASTLEGNTGNTIYF.

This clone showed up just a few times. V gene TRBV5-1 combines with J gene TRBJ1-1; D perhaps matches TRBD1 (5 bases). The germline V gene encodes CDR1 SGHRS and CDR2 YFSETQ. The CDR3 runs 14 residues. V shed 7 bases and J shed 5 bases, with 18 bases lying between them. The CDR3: CASGLQEGRTEAFF. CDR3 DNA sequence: TGCGCCAGCGGTCTACAGGAAGGGAGGACTGAAGCTTTCTTT.

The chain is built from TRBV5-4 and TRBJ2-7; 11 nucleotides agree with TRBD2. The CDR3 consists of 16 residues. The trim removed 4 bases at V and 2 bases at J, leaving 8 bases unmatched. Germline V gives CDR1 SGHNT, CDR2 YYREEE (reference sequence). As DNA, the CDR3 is TGTGCCAGCAGCACCCAACTAGCGGGAGTCCCCTACGAGCAGTACTTC. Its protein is CASSTQLAGVPYEQYF.

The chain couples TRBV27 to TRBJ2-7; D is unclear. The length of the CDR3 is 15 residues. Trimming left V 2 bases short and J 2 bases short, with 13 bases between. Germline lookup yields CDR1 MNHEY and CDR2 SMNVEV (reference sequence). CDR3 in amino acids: CASSLQVLPTYEQYF. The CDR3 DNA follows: TGTGCCAGCAGTTTACAGGTGTTACCCACCTACGAGCAGTACTTC.

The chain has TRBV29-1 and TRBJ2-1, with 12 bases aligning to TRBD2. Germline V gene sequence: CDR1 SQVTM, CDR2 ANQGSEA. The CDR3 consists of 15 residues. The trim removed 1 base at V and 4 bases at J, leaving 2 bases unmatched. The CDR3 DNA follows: TGCAGCGTTGAAGGGACTAGCGGGGATTACAATGAGCAGTTCTTC. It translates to CSVEGTSGDYNEQFF.

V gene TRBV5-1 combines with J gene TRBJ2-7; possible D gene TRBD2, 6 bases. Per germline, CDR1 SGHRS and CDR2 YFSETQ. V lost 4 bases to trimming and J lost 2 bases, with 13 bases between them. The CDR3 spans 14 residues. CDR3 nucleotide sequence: TGCGCCAGCAGCAATCGAGCGGGCACCTACGAGCAGTACTTC. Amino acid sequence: CASSNRAGTYEQYF.

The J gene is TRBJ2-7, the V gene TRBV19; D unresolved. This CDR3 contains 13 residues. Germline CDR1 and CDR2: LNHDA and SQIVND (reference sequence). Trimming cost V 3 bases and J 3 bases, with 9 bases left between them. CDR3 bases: TGTGCCAGTAGTATGGGTATAGGCTACGAGCAGTACTTC. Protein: CASSMGIGYEQYF.

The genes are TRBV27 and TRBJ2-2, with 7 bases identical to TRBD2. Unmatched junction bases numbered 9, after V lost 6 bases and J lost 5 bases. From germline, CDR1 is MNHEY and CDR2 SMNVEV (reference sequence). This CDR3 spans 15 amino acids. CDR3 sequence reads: CASRFLAAGTGELFF. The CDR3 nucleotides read TGTGCCAGCAGATTTCTAGCGGCGGGTACCGGGGAGCTGTTTTTT.